Below, 7 T cell receptor beta chains from the same sample are listed, as sequenced in a study of T cell clonality in common variable immunodeficiency. Measured with immunoSEQ multiplex PCR; TCRdb has only the in-frame clones, and not every one. In total the sample includes about 35,000 clones, none of them seen once. Sequenced material: peripheral blood mononuclear cells. These TCRs come from a person between 18 and 69 years old in good health.

The sample holds many counts of this clone. The CDR3 end is not reached by the read, which stops 3 residues before it; the germline J gene fills it in. The chain combines TRBV20-1 with TRBJ2-7; 7 nucleotides line up with TRBD2. The ends lost 3 bases at V and 3 bases at J; junction bases unmatched: 11. The CDR3 sequence is 15 residues long. CDR1 is DFQATT and CDR2 is SNEGSKA in the germline V gene (reference sequence). Incomplete CDR3 DNA: TGCAGTGCTAGCCGACGGCTAGCGGTTGGCTACGAG. Translating it yields CSASRRLAVGYE. The whole CDR3 protein is CSASRRLAVGYEQYF.

This clone was counted ten times or more. The CDR3 region is CSVVFRGPHNEQFF. Partial CDR3 DNA: TGCAGCGTTGTTTTTAGGGGTCCGCACAATGAG. This chain connects TRBV29-1 to TRBJ2-1; maybe TRBD1 (5 bases). The read terminates 3 residues ahead of where the CDR3 ends, so the germline J gene completes it. This CDR3 has 14 residues. V shed 4 bases and J shed 5 bases, with 15 bases lying between them. In germline, CDR1 is SQVTM, CDR2 ANQGSEA.

This clone has ten or more counts. The CDR3 sequence is CASSLVTREETQYF. Incomplete CDR3 DNA: TGTGCCAGCAGTTTGGTCACTAGAGAAGAGACC. The chain joins TRBV28 to TRBJ2-5; a possible D gene is TRBD2 (5 bases). The read stops 3 residues short of the end of the CDR3; the missing end is completed from the germline J gene. V lost 3 bases and J lost 3, with 11 bases in between. The CDR3 totals 14 residues. Germline CDR1 and CDR2: MDHEN and SYDVKM.

The sample holds many counts of this clone. The CDR3 end falls 3 residues outside the read, so it is completed with the germline J gene. The rearrangement links TRBV19 to TRBJ2-7, with a weak D call TRBD2 (6 bases). Trimming took 5 bases from V and 6 from J, leaving 20 bases between them. The CDR3 has 15 amino acids. Germline values: CDR1 LNHDA, CDR2 SQIVND (reference sequence). The CDR3 loop reads CASSGVGGPLAEQYF. Partial CDR3 DNA: TGTGCCAGTAGTGGAGTCGGAGGGCCCTTGGCCGAG. Full variable domain (rest looked up from reference TRBV19 and TRBJ2-7): DGGITQSPKYLFRKEGQNVTLSCEQNLNHDAMYWYRQDPGQGLRLIYYSQIVNDFQKGDIAEGYSVSREKKESFPLTVTSAQKNPTAFYLCASSGVGGPLAEQYFGPGTRLTVT.

In this sample, this clone turned up many times. The missing CDR3 end, 3 residues past where the read stops, is filled in from the germline J gene. The V gene is TRBV18, the J gene TRBJ2-1; 15 nucleotides agree with TRBD2. Germline V gene data show CDR1 as KGHSH and CDR2 as LQKENI. This CDR3 is built from 17 residues. The junction had 6 bases not matched to a gene; V was cut back by 4 bases and J by 5 bases. CDR3 loop: CASSLGLAGGRNNEQFF. CDR3 bases read: TGTGCCAGCTCACTAGGACTAGCGGGAGGGCGAAACAATGAG.

The sample holds many counts of this clone. Read data end 3 residues before the CDR3 end; the end is taken from the germline J gene. The rearrangement uses TRBV7-2 and TRBJ1-2; D gene uncertain. This CDR3 contains 14 residues. Germline V gene lookup returns CDR1 SGHTA and CDR2 FQGNSA. V was clipped by 5 bases and J by 3 bases, with 13 bases between them. CDR3 residues: CASSPGWSHYGYTF. The sequenced part of the CDR3 DNA is TGTGCCAGCAGCCCAGGTTGGAGCCACTATGGC.

At least ten counts were recorded for this clone. The observed sequence ends 3 residues before the CDR3 terminus, with the missing tail filled in from the germline J gene. The chain carries TRBV20-1 and TRBJ1-1; D gene uncertain. Germline loops: CDR1 DFQATT, CDR2 SNEGSKA (reference sequence). Trimming removed 0 bases at V and 3 bases at J, with 11 bases between. The CDR3 consists of 14 residues. The CDR3 spells CSARDPNSYTEAFF. The DNA read from the CDR3 is TGCAGTGCTAGAGATCCGAACAGTTACACTGAA.